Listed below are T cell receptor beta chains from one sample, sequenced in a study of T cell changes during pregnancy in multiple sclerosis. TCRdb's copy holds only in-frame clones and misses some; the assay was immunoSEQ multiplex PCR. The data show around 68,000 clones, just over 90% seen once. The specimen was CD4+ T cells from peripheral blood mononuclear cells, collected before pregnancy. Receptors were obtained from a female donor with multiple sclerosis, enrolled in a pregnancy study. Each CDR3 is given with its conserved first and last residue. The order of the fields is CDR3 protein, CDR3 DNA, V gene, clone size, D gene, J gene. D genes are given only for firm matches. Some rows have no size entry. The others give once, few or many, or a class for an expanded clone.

CASSLQETQYF	TGTGCCAGCAGTTTACAGGAGACCCAGTACTTC	TRBV28	.	.	TRBJ2-5
CASSEHRSSGYNEQFF	TGTGCCAGCAGTGAACACCGCTCTAGCGGCTACAATGAGCAGTTCTTC	TRBV25-1	once	TRBD2	TRBJ2-1
CSVEGRDGPTGELFF	TGCAGCGTTGAGGGGCGGGATGGACCGACCGGGGAGCTGTTTTTT	TRBV29-1	.	.	TRBJ2-2
CASSIRGLGRQGTDTQYF	TGTGCCAGTAGTATTAGGGGACTCGGACGTCAGGGCACAGATACGCAGTATTTT	TRBV19	.	.	TRBJ2-3
CSVAEKTDTQYF	TGCAGCGTTGCGGAGAAAACAGATACGCAGTATTTT	TRBV29-1	.	.	TRBJ2-3
CASSLERQNTGELFF	TGTGCCAGCAGCTTAGAGCGGCAGAACACCGGGGAGCTGTTTTTT	TRBV7-8	.	.	TRBJ2-2
CSVERGYDGYTF	TGCAGCGTTGAAAGGGGGTATGATGGCTACACCTTC	TRBV29-1	.	.	TRBJ1-2
CASSSGIGPYEQYF	TGTGCCAGCAGTTCCGGGATCGGACCTTACGAGCAGTACTTC	TRBV6-6	.	.	TRBJ2-7
CASSADSPYGYTF	TGTGCCAGCAGCGCGGACAGCCCCTATGGCTACACCTTC	TRBV7-9	.	.	TRBJ1-2
CASSQRQNEKLFF	TGTGCCAGCAGCCAACGACAGAATGAAAAACTGTTTTTT	TRBV7-6	.	.	TRBJ1-4